Only one count was recorded for the clone carrying this T cell receptor (beta chain). Antigen unknown. This specimen belongs to a study of cytomegalovirus exposure and HLA in healthy donors. Germline V gene data show CDR1 as LGHNA and CDR2 as YNFKEQ. The V segment lost 0 bases and the J segment 4 bases; nucleotides outside the gene matches: 4. The CDR3 extends over 16 amino acids. Findings of the study overall: Analysis was carried out at a later point, and it linked a missense DCLRE1C variant to TCR beta V- and J-gene trimming. A later analysis reportedly identified an Asian-associated ancestry cluster as carrying fewer N-insertions than the approximately 670-donor mean. Later work associated roughly 17,000 TCR beta sequences with HLA alleles at 0.05 false discovery rate. A few chains tied to CMV proved CMV antigen-specific in vitro.

PCR employed 60 Vbeta and 13 Jbeta primers. Libraries were prepared by immunoSEQ multiplex PCR; TCRdb keeps only in-frame clonotypes and omits some of them. The table shows approximately 110,000 clones, with 65% to 90% occurring only once. The V call is TRBV4-2, the J call TRBJ2-7, with 12 bases that match TRBD1. Sequencing was performed on PBMCs. This TCR was recovered from a young woman in good health and CMV-seronegative. CDR3 loop: CASSQDEGQGAYEQYF. CDR3 DNA sequence: TGTGCCAGCAGCCAAGATGAGGGACAGGGGGCGTACGAGCAGTACTTC.